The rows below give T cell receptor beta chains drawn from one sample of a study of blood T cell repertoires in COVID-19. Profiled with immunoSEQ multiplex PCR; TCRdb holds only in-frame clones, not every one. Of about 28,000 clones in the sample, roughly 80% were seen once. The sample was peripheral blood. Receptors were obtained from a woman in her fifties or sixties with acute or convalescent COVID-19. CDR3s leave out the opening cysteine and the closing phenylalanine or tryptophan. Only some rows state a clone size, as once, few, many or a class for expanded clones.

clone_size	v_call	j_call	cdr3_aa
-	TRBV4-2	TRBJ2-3	ASSPEGRGASLADTQY
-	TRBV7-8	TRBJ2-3	ASSAGVLQY
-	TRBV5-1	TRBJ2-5	ASSLGRGGALQETQY
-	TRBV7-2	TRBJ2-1	ASSPLPPGTRIEQF
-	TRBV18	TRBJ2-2	ASSPQGAGTGELF
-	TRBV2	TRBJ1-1	ASLRDGTEAF
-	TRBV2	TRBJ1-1	ASTARQNTEAF
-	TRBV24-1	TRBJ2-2	ATSDLTGGSGELF
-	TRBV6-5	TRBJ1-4	ASNRGPNEKLF
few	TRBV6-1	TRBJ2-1	ASSERWASSYNEQF
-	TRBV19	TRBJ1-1	ASRDKGGTEAF
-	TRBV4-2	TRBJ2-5	ASSQDRRETQY
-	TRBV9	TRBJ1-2	ASSGSGGGNYGYT
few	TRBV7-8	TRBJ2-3	ASGWVGGGNTQY
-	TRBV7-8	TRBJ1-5	ASSGNMRSNQPQH
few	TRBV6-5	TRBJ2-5	ASSYTYRGQETQY
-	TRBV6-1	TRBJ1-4	ASSAQGVRTNEKLF
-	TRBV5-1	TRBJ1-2	ASSLEGRGQGIGYT
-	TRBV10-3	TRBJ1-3	AISNSPGGPGTIY
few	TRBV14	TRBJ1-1	ASSPLYMNTEAF
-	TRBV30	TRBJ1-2	AALRDYGYT
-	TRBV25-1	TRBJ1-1	ASSEGQGAFEAF
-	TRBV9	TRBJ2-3	ASSARFSGHTDTQY
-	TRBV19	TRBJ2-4	ASSIGGQGTSSAKNIQY
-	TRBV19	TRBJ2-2	ASSIDPNTGELF
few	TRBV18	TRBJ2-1	ASSPPEGGEQF
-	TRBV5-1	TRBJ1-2	ASSLSQDYGYT
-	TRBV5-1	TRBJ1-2	ASSADPQGSYGYT
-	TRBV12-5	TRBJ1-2	ASGPQGGGYGYT
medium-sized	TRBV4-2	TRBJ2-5	ASSQDRRETQY
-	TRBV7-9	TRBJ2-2	ASSFPGTSGGTGELF
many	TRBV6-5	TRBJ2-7	ASSSPGTLNYEQY
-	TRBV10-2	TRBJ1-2	ASGGGDNYGYT
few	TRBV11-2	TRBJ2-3	ASSFRDTQY
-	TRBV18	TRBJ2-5	ASSPYGETQY
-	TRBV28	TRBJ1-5	ASSLRGAPYSNQPQH
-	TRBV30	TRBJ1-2	AWSADRGNYGYT
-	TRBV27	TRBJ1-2	ASSLPGVVYGYT
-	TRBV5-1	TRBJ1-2	ASSEGQGYGYT
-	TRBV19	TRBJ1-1	ARRRKNTEAF
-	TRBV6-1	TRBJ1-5	ASSEDRGRNQPQH
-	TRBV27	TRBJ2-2	ASSSHTGELF
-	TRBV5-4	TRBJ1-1	ASSLVANTEAF
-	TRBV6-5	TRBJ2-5	ASNSGGARETQY
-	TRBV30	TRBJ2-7	AWSLPLGGTYEQY
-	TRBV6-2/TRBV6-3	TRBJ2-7	ASSYGTSGGLTLSYEQY
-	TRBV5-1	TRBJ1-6	ASSLVYSGQGNSPLH